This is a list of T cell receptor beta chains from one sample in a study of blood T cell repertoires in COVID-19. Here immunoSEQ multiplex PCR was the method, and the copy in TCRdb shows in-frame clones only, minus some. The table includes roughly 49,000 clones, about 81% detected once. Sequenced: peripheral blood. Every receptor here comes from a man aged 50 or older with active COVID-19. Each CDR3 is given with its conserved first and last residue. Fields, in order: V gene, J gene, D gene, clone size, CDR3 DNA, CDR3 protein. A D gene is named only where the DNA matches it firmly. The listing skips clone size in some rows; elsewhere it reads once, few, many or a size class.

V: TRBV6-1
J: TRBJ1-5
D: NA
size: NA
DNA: TGTGCCAGCAGTGAGGGAGTTGGGAGCAATCAGCCCCAGCATTTT
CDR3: CASSEGVGSNQPQHF

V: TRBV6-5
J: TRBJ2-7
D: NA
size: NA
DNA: TGTGCCAGCAGTTCCCTCGGAGAGCTCTCCTACGAGCAGTACTTC
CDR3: CASSSLGELSYEQYF

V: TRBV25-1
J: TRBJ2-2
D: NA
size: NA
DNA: TGTGCCAGCAGTGAATCCGGACAGACGAACACCGGGGAGCTGTTTTTT
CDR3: CASSESGQTNTGELFF

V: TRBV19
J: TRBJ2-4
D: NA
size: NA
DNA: TGTGCCAGTATTCCTCGACAGGACGAAAACATTCAGTACTTC
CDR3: CASIPRQDENIQYF

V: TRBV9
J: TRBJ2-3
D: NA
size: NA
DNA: TGTGCCAGCAGCCTCGGGGCGGGGTTGAGCACAGATACGCAGTATTTT
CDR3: CASSLGAGLSTDTQYF

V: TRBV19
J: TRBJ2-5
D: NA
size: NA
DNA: TGTGCCAGTAGTCAACAGGGTCAAGAGACCCAGTACTTC
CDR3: CASSQQGQETQYF

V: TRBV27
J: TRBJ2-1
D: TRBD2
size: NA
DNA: TGTGCCACCCTATTAGCGGGGGGCACCTACAATGAGCAGTTCTTC
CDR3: CATLLAGGTYNEQFF

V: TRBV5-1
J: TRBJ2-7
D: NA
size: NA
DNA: TGCGCCAGCAGCTGGGGGGATAACGAGCAGTACTTC
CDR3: CASSWGDNEQYF

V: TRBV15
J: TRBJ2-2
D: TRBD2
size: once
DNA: TGTGCCACCAGCAGCGAACTAGCGGGGGGGCAATCCGGGGAGCTGTTTTTT
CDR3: CATSSELAGGQSGELFF

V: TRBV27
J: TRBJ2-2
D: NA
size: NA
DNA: TGTGCCAGCAGTTCCCGGCCCCGCGGCACCGGGGAGCTGTTTTTT
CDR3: CASSSRPRGTGELFF

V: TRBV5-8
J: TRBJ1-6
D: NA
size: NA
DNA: TGTGCCAGCAGCCCCTCGGCACTTCTAGGGGATTCACCCCTCCACTTT
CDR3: CASSPSALLGDSPLHF

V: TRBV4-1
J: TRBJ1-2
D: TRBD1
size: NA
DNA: TGCGTCAGCAGCCAAGATAAGTGGGACAGGGGTATCTATGGCTACACCTTC
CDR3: CVSSQDKWDRGIYGYTF

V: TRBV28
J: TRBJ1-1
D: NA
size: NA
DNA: TGTGCCAGCAAAGGGGGGGGAGACGGGACTGAAGCTTTCTTT
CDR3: CASKGGGDGTEAFF

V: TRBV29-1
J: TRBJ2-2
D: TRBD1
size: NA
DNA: TGCAGCGCAATACAGGGGGCGGGCGGGGAGCTGTTTTTT
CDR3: CSAIQGAGGELFF

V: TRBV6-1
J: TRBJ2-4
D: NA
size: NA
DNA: TGTGCCAGCAGTGAAGTTACAGGAAACATTCAGTACTTC
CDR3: CASSEVTGNIQYF

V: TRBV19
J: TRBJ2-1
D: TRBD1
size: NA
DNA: TGTGCCAGTAGTCCCGGGACAGGGAGGAATGAGCAGTTCTTC
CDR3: CASSPGTGRNEQFF

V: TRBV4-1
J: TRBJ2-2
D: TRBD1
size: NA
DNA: TGCGCCAGCAGCCAAGAGGGGAGGGGACAGGGCATCGCCGGGGAGCTGTTTTTT
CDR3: CASSQEGRGQGIAGELFF

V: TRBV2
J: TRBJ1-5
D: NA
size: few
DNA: TGTGCCAGCAGTGCGACAATTAGCAATCAGCCCCAGCATTTT
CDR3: CASSATISNQPQHF

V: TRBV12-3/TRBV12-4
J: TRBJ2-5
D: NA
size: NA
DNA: TGTGCCAGCAGTATGAGGGGGGAGACCCAGTACTTC
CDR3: CASSMRGETQYF

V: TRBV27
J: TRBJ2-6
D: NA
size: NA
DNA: TGTGCCAGCAGTCCCGCAGGGGCTGGGGCCAACGTCCTGACTTTC
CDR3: CASSPAGAGANVLTF

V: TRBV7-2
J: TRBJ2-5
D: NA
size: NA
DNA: TGTGCCAGCAGCGAACTAGCCCTAACGTACCAAGAGACCCAGTACTTC
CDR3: CASSELALTYQETQYF

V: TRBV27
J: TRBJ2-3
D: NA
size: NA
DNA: TGTGCCAGCAGTTTAGTAGGAGTGGATACGCAGTATTTT
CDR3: CASSLVGVDTQYF

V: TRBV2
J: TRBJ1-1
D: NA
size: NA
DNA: TGTGCCAGCAGTAGGGACTTTAACACTGAAGCTTTCTTT
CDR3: CASSRDFNTEAFF

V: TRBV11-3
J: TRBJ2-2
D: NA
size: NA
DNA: TGTGCCATTTCGCAGACCGGGGAGCTGTTTTTT
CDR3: CAISQTGELFF

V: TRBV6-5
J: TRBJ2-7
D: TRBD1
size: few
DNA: TGTGCCAGCAGTTACGACAGGGGTAACCACGAGCAGTACTTC
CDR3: CASSYDRGNHEQYF

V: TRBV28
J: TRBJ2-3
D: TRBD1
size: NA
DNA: TGTGCCAGCAGTCGGCCGGGACAGGGGGCTTATACGCAGTATTTT
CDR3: CASSRPGQGAYTQYF

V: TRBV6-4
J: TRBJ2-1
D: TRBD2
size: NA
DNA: TGTGCCAGCAGCGATTCGGGGGGTCTTGATGAGCAGTTCTTC
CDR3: CASSDSGGLDEQFF

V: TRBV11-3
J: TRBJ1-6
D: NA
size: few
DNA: TGTGCCAGCAGCAACCATCGGACCGGGGTGGATTCACCCCTCCACTTT
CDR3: CASSNHRTGVDSPLHF

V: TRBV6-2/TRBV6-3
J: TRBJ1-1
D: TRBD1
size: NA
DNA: TGTGCCAGCAGTTACTCCAGGGGGCTGAATGAAGCTTTCTTT
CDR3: CASSYSRGLNEAFF

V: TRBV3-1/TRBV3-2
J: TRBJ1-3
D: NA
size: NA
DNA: TGTGCCAGCAGCCAAGATAGCGGGGCTTTCGGAAACACCATATATTTT
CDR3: CASSQDSGAFGNTIYF

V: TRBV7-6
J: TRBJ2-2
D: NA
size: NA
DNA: TGTGCCAGCAGCTTCGACAGTCCGGGTTCCCTCGAGCTGTTTTTT
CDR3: CASSFDSPGSLELFF

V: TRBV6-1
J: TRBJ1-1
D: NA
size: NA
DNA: TGTGCCAGCAGTGAAGGCCCAGATCGAGGCACTGAAGCTTTCTTT
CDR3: CASSEGPDRGTEAFF

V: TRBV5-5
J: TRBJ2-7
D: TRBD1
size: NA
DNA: TGTGCCAGCAGCGCCCGACAGGGCGTCCTCTCCTACGAGCAGTACTTC
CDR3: CASSARQGVLSYEQYF

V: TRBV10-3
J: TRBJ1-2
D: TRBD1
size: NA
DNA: TGTGCCATCAGTGATGTAGGGGGCTTCAACTATGGCTACACCTTC
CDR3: CAISDVGGFNYGYTF

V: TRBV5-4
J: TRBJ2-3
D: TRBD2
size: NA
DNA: TGTGCCAGCAGCTTGCCGGGACTAGCGGGGGTCGATACGCAGTATTTT
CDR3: CASSLPGLAGVDTQYF

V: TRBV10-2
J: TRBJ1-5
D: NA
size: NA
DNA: TGCGCCAGCAGTGATCCTGGCAATCAGCCCCAGCATTTT
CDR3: CASSDPGNQPQHF

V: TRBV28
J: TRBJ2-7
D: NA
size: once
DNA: TGTGCCAGCAGCGACGTTGGGGGGAGCTACGAGCAGTACTTC
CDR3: CASSDVGGSYEQYF

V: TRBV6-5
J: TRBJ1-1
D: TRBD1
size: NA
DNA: TGTGCCAGCAGTTCTAGACAGGGCGGAACTGAAGCTTTCTTT
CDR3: CASSSRQGGTEAFF

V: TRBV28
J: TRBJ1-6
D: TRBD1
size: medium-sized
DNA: TGTGCCAGCAGTTTGAGGACAGGGGGATCACCCCTCCACTTT
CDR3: CASSLRTGGSPLHF

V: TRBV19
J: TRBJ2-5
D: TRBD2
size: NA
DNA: TGTGCCAGTAGCGGGGGGGCCCAAGAGACCCAGTACTTC
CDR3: CASSGGAQETQYF

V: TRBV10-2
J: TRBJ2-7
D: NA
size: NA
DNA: TGCGCCAGCAGCGCAGGGACTGGCAGAGAGTACTTC
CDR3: CASSAGTGREYF

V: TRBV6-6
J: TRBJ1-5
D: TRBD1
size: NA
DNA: TGTGCCAGCTCCTCATGGTCGACAGGGATCAATCAGCCCCAGCATTTT
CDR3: CASSSWSTGINQPQHF

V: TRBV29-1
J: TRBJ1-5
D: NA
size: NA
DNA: TGCAGCGCCAGGCAGGATAGCAATCAGCCCCAGCATTTT
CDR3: CSARQDSNQPQHF

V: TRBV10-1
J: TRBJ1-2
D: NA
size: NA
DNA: TGCGCCAGCAGTAGCGGTTCTAACTATGGCTACACCTTC
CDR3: CASSSGSNYGYTF

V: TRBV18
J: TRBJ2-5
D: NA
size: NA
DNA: TGTGCCAGCTCACCTCCCGGAGTTGAGACCCAGTACTTC
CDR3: CASSPPGVETQYF

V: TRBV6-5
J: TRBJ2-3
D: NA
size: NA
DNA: TGTGCCAGCGGGGCCGAGAACACAGATACGCAGTATTTT
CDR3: CASGAENTDTQYF

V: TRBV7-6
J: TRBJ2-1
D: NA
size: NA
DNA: TGTGCCAGCAGCTTCCGGTACAATGAGCAGTTCTTC
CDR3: CASSFRYNEQFF

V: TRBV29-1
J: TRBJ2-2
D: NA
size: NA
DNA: TGCAGCGTTGAAACCCAGGGCAACACCGGGGAGCTGTTTTTT
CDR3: CSVETQGNTGELFF

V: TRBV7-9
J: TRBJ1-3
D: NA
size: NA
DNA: TGTGCCAGCAGCCATGCCGGACAGAGACCTGGAAACACCATATATTTT
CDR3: CASSHAGQRPGNTIYF

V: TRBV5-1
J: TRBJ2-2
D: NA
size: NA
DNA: TGCGCCAGCAGCTTGGTCGCGAACACCGGGGAGCTGTTTTTT
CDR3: CASSLVANTGELFF

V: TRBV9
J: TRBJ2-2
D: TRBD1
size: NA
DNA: TGTGCCAGCAGGGCCACGGACAGGGCCCACGGGGAGCTGTTTTTT
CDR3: CASRATDRAHGELFF

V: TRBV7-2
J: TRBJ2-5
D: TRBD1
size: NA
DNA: TGTGCCAGCAGCTTAGCCGGGACAGGGAGTCGGGCCACCCAGTACTTC
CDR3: CASSLAGTGSRATQYF

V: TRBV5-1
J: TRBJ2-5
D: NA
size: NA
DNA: TGCGCCAGCAGCCTATGGGGAGGCGAGACCCAGTACTTC
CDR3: CASSLWGGETQYF

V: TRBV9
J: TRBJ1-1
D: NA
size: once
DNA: TGTGCCAGCAGCGTAGGGTCAGGAGAAGCTTTCTTT
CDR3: CASSVGSGEAFF

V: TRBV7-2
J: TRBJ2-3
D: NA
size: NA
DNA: TGTGCCAGCAGCTTTCCTAGCTCTGGCACAGATACGCAGTATTTT
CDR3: CASSFPSSGTDTQYF